This T cell receptor beta chain was documented in a study of shared clonotypes between healthy human individuals. Investigators divided CD4+ cells into CD45RA+ naive and CD45RA-negative memory subsets. The V gene end was trimmed by 3 bases and the J gene end by 3 bases; junction bases not matched to a gene: 1. Germline CDR1 reads SGHRS; CDR2 reads YFSETQ. The CDR3 has 14 amino acids. Clones were sequenced by immunoSEQ multiplex PCR, and TCRdb holds only the in-frame ones, with some missing. The sample records some 2,000,000 clones, approximately 95% being singletons. The source is a young man in good health. The V and J genes are TRBV5-1 and TRBJ2-3; 10 bases are a match to TRBD1. Sequencing was carried out using naive CD4+ T cells sorted from blood. Subset defined: CD45RA+ positively selected. The CDR3 loop reads CASSWGQGTDTQYF. CDR3 nucleotides: TGCGCCAGCAGCTGGGGACAGGGGACAGATACGCAGTATTTT.